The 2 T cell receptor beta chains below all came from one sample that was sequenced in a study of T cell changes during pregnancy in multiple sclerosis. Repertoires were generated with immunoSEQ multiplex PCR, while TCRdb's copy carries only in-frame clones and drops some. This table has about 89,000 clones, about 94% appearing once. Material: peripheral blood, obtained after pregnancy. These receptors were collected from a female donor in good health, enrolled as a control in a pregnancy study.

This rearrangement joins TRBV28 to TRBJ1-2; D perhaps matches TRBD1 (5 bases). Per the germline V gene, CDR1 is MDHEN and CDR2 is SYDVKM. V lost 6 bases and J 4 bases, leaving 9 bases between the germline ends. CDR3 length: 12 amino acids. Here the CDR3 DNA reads TGTGCCAGCAGCGACAGAAGCTATGGCTACACCTTC. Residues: CASSDRSYGYTF.

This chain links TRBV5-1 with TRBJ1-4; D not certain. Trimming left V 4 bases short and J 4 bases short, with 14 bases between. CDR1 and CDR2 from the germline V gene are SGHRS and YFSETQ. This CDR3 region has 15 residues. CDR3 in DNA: TGCGCCAGCAGCGCGGACGGAGGCATTAATGAAAAACTGTTTTTT. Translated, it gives CASSADGGINEKLFF.